This T cell receptor beta chain was retrieved from a study of human T cells and chemical hapten exposure. Study context: There were weekly diphenylcyclopropenone doses to the scalp for patients throughout the roughly 24-week study.

This clonotype has a handful of counts. As for time point: patch test 1, 2 weeks after DPC sensitization. As for treatment: therapeutic diphenylcyclopropenone sensitization with weekly scalp DPC. TCRdb fed the RACE reads into MiXCR, producing one record per CDR3 protein. The data show some 400,000 distinct CDR3 sequences, about 4.4% seen once. Germline assignment: CDR1 SGHTA and CDR2 FQGNSA. V was shortened by 2 bases and J by 3 bases, with 21 bases between the two germline ends. The CDR3 has 18 residues. This receptor was obtained from a woman between 45 and 60 years old with alopecia areata. Some clones in this sample may be carry-over from other donors' samples. This chain uses TRBV7-2 with TRBJ2-3; perhaps TRBD1 as D (5 bases). The specimen comprised whole blood, sampled in connection with sensitization to the hapten diphenylcyclopropenone (DPC). The CDR3 is CASSLRGSYRLATDTQYF. CDR3 in DNA: TGTGCCAGCAGCTTAAGGGGTTCTTACAGGTTAGCAACAGATACGCAGTATTTT.